One and the same sample provided the 24 T cell receptor beta chains below, sequenced in a study of cytomegalovirus exposure and HLA in healthy donors (TCRdb year 2017). Libraries were built with the immunoSEQ multiplex PCR assay. The multiplex PCR relied on a mix of 60 forward primers for TCR Vbeta segments and 13 reverse primers for TCR Jbeta segments. TCRdb re-hosts the immuneACCESS table, in-frame sequences only. Its copies lack some clones; in the studies checked, an unresolved V gene accounts for under half of them, and the cause for the rest is not known. The sample table shows around 250,000 clones, and approximately 81% are seen once. The ten largest clones add up to about 8% of the sample. The sequencing input was PBMCs. These TCRs come from a woman aged 55-69 years in good health and CMV-seropositive.

This clone has just one count. V is TRBV7-9 and J is TRBJ1-1; 8 nucleotides line up with TRBD1. The CDR3 extends over 15 amino acids. Germline V CDR1 and CDR2: SEHNR, FQNEAQ (reference sequence). With V trimmed by 3 bases and J by 5 bases, 8 bases remained unmatched. CDR3 nucleotide sequence: TGTGCCAGCAGCTTTGCTTCAGGGGGCGATACTGAAGCTTTCTTT. This encodes CASSFASGGDTEAFF. Full variable domain (outside the CDR3, taken from reference TRBV7-9 and TRBJ1-1): DTGVSQNPRHKITKRGQNVTFRCDPISEHNRLYWYRQTLGQGPEFLTYFQNEAQLEKSRLLSDRFSAERPKGSFSTLEIQRTEQGDSAMYLCASSFASGGDTEAFFGQGTRLTVV.

The sample holds one count of this clone. The chain employs TRBV9 and TRBJ2-2; D might be TRBD1 (5 bases). The germline gives CDR1 SGDLS, CDR2 YYNGEE. V was clipped by 2 bases and J by 8 bases, with 10 bases between them. The CDR3 length is 13 residues. DNA of the CDR3: TGTGCCAGCAGCGTCTCAGGGCCGGGGGAGCTGTTTTTT. This sequence encodes CASSVSGPGELFF.

The chain carries TRBV5-5 and TRBJ1-3, with D maybe TRBD1 (5 bases). This CDR3 spans 15 amino acids. V lost 4 bases and J lost 0, with 11 bases in between. Germline CDR1 SGHKS, CDR2 YYEKEE (reference sequence). DNA for the CDR3: TGTGCCAGCAGCGGATACCAGGGCTCTGGAAACACCATATATTTT. Residues: CASSGYQGSGNTIYF.

The chain links TRBV29-1 to TRBJ2-3; 8 bases fit TRBD2. The CDR3 is 16 residues long. J gave up 8 bases and V 5 bases, and 18 bases lay outside the gene matches. CDR1 SQVTM and CDR2 ANQGSEA come from the germline V gene. In DNA, the CDR3 is TGCAGCGTTCCCGGGATAGCGGGACCCGGCCTCGGTACGCAGTATTTT. Amino acid sequence: CSVPGIAGPGLGTQYF.

The CDR3: CASSQQGNTEAFF. In nucleotides, the CDR3 is TGTGCCAGCAGCCAACAGGGGAACACTGAAGCTTTCTTT. The chain employs TRBV7-9 and TRBJ1-1, with D possibly TRBD1 on 6 matching bases. Germline lookup yields CDR1 SEHNR and CDR2 FQNEAQ (reference sequence). The V gene lost 5 bases and the J gene lost 1 base, with 8 bases spanning the gap. The CDR3 runs to 13 residues.

The chain employs TRBV2 and TRBJ2-5; 10 bases map to TRBD2. The CDR3 contains 13 residues. J lost 3 bases, V lost 8 bases, and 3 bases had no gene match. Germline CDR1 SNHLY, CDR2 FYNNEI. Here the CDR3 reads CASRTSGEETQYF. The CDR3, as DNA: TGTGCCAGCCGGACTAGCGGAGAAGAGACCCAGTACTTC.

This clone showed up just a few times. The chain employs TRBV12-5 and TRBJ1-5, with 7 bases aligning to TRBD1. J was trimmed by 9 bases and V by 0 bases; bases with no gene match: 8. CDR1 and CDR2 from the germline V gene are LGHNT and FRNRAP. CDR3 size: 15 residues. This CDR3 is CASGLVETGISPQHF. The CDR3 DNA sequence: TGTGCTAGTGGTTTGGTAGAGACAGGGATTTCGCCCCAGCATTTT.

The chain uses TRBV5-1 and TRBJ2-7; D may be TRBD1 (5 bases). The V and J ends lost 2 bases and 0 bases respectively, with 9 bases between them. The CDR3 spans 14 residues. CDR1 and CDR2 (germline): SGHRS, YFSETQ. CDR3 in amino acids: CASSLDSVSYEQYF. The CDR3 DNA reads TGCGCCAGCAGCTTAGACAGCGTCTCCTACGAGCAGTACTTC.

The chain joins TRBV9 to TRBJ2-7, with unresolved D. The CDR3 extends over 15 amino acids. Trimming removed 0 bases from V and 4 bases from J, with 14 bases in between. Germline V gives CDR1 SGDLS, CDR2 YYNGEE. Here the CDR3 reads CASSVGAVSAYEQYF. The CDR3 coding sequence is TGTGCCAGCAGCGTAGGGGCTGTATCTGCGTACGAGCAGTACTTC.

The genes are TRBV6-4 and TRBJ1-1; D not certain. V lost 6 bases and J 7 bases, leaving 9 bases between the germline ends. CDR1 is MRHNA, CDR2 SNTAGT, per germline. This CDR3 has 11 residues. CDR3 bases: TGTGCCAGCAGCTCAGGAGGTGAAGCTTTCTTT. This translates into CASSSGGEAFF.

The chain is built from TRBV6-1 and TRBJ1-2; D gene uncertain. CDR1 MNHNS and CDR2 SASEGT come from the germline V gene. Trimming took off 2 bases at V and 7 bases at J, with 14 bases between the two ends. The CDR3 spans 14 residues. As DNA, the CDR3 is TGTGCCAGCAGTGAACCCAGCCCCAGCGGTGGCTACACCTTC. It is translated as CASSEPSPSGGYTF.

J is TRBJ1-1 and V is TRBV6-5, with D possibly TRBD1 on 5 matching bases. Germline-derived CDR1 and CDR2 are MNHEY and SVGAGI. V shed 5 bases and J shed 10 bases, with 17 bases lying between them. The CDR3 loop spans 13 amino acids. The CDR3 here is CASSENGAPGAFF. The CDR3 region has the DNA TGTGCCAGCAGTGAAAATGGGGCCCCGGGAGCTTTCTTT.

V is TRBV27 and J is TRBJ1-3; 7 bases are a match to TRBD1. Germline trimming cut 3 bases from V and 0 bases from J; bases unmatched to any gene: 5. Germline CDR1 MNHEY, CDR2 SMNVEV (reference sequence). The CDR3 spans 16 residues. The CDR3 region has the DNA TGTGCCAGCAGTTTCGCCGGGACAGCCTCTGGAAACACCATATATTTT. Translation gives CASSFAGTASGNTIYF.

This clone was detected only once. The chain recombines TRBV7-2 with TRBJ1-1, with D perhaps matching TRBD1 (6 bases). Germline V CDR1 and CDR2: SGHTA, FQGNSA. CDR3 length: 14 residues. The V and J ends lost 2 bases and 3 bases respectively, with 10 bases between them. CDR3 nucleotide sequence: TGTGCCAGCAGCTTACAGGCAGGGGACACTGAAGCTTTCTTT. Translated: CASSLQAGDTEAFF.

The V and J genes are TRBV28 and TRBJ1-2; 12 bases match TRBD1. With 5 bases clipped from V and 2 bases from J, the junction kept 6 bases outside the gene matches. Germline V gene data show CDR1 as MDHEN and CDR2 as SYDVKM. This CDR3 is 16 amino acids long. CDR3 sequence reads: CASSGGTGGLNYGYTF. CDR3 nucleotide sequence: TGTGCCAGCAGTGGGGGGACAGGGGGCCTGAACTATGGCTACACCTTC.

V is TRBV28 and J is TRBJ1-2; possible D gene TRBD1, 6 bases. CDR3 length: 15 residues. Germline V CDR1 and CDR2: MDHEN, SYDVKM. V shed 5 bases and J shed 2 bases, with 15 bases lying between them. The CDR3 bases are TGTGCCAGCAGTGCCCGAGGGGGGGGGAACTATGGCTACACCTTC. Protein: CASSARGGGNYGYTF.

This rearrangement joins TRBV4-1 to TRBJ2-7; D remains ambiguous. Trimming left V 0 bases short and J 2 bases short, with 14 bases between. Germline assignment: CDR1 MGHRA and CDR2 YSYEKL. CDR3 length: 16 amino acids. CDR3 sequence reads: CASSQDWRVHAYEQYF. As DNA, the CDR3 is TGCGCCAGCAGCCAAGATTGGAGAGTACACGCCTACGAGCAGTACTTC.

The chain combines TRBV28 with TRBJ1-1; TRBD1 is a possible D gene (5 bases). This CDR3 is 13 amino acids long. CDR1 is MDHEN, CDR2 SYDVKM, per germline. Trimming removed 2 bases from V and 8 bases from J, with 12 bases in between. Written as DNA, the CDR3 is TGTGCCAGCAGTTTAGGAAGGGGCCCCGAAGCTTTCTTT. This encodes CASSLGRGPEAFF.

This clone was detected only once. The chain employs TRBV11-3 and TRBJ2-7; weak D call: TRBD1 (6 bases). Looked up from germline, CDR1 is SGHNT and CDR2 is YENEEA. Deletions cut 5 bases from V and 2 bases from J, with 16 bases between. The CDR3 has 15 amino acids. CDR3 DNA sequence: TGTGCCAGCAGCATCAACCGGGACACCGCCTACGAGCAGTACTTC. Amino acids: CASSINRDTAYEQYF.

J is TRBJ2-3 and V is TRBV27, with D perhaps TRBD1 (5 bases). The ends were cut back, 2 bases at V and 5 bases at J, with 5 bases in the middle. Germline values: CDR1 MNHEY, CDR2 SMNVEV (reference sequence). The CDR3 runs 12 residues. The CDR3 nucleotides are TGTGCCAGCAGTTTAAGGGGAGATACGCAGTATTTT. It yields the protein CASSLRGDTQYF.

V and J are TRBV13 and TRBJ1-2, with TRBD1 matching over 7 bases. This CDR3 spans 12 amino acids. Germline-derived CDR1 and CDR2 are PRHDT and FYEKMQ (reference sequence). J was trimmed by 14 bases and V by 5 bases; bases with no gene match: 11. The CDR3 DNA reads as TGTGCCAGCAGCCTCGAGACAGGGCCTTATACCTTC. Protein sequence: CASSLETGPYTF.

The chain employs TRBV5-1 and TRBJ2-7; no firm D call. The CDR3 runs 15 residues. Deletions cut 5 bases from V and 3 bases from J, with 18 bases between. In germline, CDR1 is SGHRS, CDR2 YFSETQ. The CDR3 spells CASRLFSTSGYEQYF. DNA for the CDR3: TGCGCCAGCAGACTCTTTTCCACCTCGGGCTACGAGCAGTACTTC.

V usage is TRBV30 and J usage is TRBJ2-3; 14 positions match TRBD2. The CDR3 sequence is 15 residues long. V dropped 4 bases and J dropped 6; count of bases not matched to a gene: 6. Germline V CDR1 and CDR2: GTSNPN, SVGIG (reference sequence). The CDR3 spells CAWTPGLAGADTQYF. The CDR3 DNA follows: TGTGCCTGGACCCCGGGACTAGCGGGGGCGGATACGCAGTATTTT.

The chain is built from TRBV11-1 and TRBJ1-1; D is uncertain. Deletions cut 5 bases from V and 1 base from J, with 8 bases between. CDR1 and CDR2 (germline): SGHAT, FQDESV (reference sequence). The CDR3 sequence is 13 residues long. This chain's CDR3 is CASSPAGNTEAFF. The CDR3 nucleotides read TGTGCCAGCAGCCCGGCGGGGAACACTGAAGCTTTCTTT.